This record covers a single T cell receptor beta chain. The data are from a study of neurological immune-mediated disorders. TCRdb recomputed calls from the 5' RACE reads with MiXCR, one row per CDR3 protein. In the table there are approximately 45,000 distinct CDR3 sequences, about 13% of which are singletons. Trimming took 0 bases from V and 5 from J, leaving 11 bases between them. This CDR3 region has 14 residues. Germline loops: CDR1 SGHRS, CDR2 YFSETQ. The TCR comes from a female donor in good health. Specimen: PBMCs. The gene calls are TRBV5-1 and TRBJ2-5; D remains ambiguous. The CDR3, as DNA: TGCGCCAGCAGCTTGGCGGGTCTCGGGGAGACCCAGTACTTC. Protein: CASSLAGLGETQYF. Complete variable domain (other parts from reference TRBV5-1 and TRBJ2-5): KAGVTQTPRYLIKTRGQQVTLSCSPISGHRSVSWYQQTPGQGLQFLFEYFSETQRNKGNFPGRFSGRQFSNSRSEMNVSTLELGDSALYLCASSLAGLGETQYFGPGTRLLVL.